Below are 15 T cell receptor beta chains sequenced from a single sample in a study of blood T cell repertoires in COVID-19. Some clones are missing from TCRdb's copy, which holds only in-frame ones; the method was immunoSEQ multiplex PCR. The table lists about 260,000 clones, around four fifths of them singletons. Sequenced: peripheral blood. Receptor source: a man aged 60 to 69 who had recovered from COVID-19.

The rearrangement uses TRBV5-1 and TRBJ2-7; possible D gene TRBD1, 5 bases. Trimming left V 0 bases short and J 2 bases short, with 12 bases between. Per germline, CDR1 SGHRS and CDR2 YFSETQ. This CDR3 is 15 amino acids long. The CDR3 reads CASSLGGAGPYEQYF. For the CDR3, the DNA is TGCGCCAGCAGCTTGGGAGGCGCAGGGCCCTACGAGCAGTACTTC.

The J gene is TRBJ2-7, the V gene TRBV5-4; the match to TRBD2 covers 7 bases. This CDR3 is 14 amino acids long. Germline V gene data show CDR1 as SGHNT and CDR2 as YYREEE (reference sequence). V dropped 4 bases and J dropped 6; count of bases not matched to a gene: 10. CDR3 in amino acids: CASSPVGVAGEQYF. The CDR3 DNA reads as TGTGCCAGCAGCCCCGTAGGAGTAGCGGGCGAGCAGTACTTC.

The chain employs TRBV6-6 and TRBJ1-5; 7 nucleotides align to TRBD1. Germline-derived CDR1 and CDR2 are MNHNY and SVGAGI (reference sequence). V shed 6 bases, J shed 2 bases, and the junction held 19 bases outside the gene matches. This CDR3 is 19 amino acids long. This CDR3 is CASRRGTVGSFYGNQPQHF. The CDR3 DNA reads TGTGCCAGCAGACGAGGGACAGTTGGGTCGTTCTATGGCAATCAGCCCCAGCATTTT.

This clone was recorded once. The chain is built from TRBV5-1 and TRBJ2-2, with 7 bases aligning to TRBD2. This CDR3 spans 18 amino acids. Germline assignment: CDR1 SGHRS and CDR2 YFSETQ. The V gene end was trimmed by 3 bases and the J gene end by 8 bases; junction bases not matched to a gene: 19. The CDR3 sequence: CASSSGDGGSAFPGELFF. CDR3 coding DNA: TGCGCCAGCAGCTCCGGTGACGGCGGGAGCGCTTTTCCGGGGGAGCTGTTTTTT.

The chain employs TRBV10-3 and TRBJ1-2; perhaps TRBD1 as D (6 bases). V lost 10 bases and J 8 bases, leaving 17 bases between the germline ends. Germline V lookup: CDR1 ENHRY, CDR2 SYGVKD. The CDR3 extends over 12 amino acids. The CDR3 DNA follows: TGTGCCAACCCGGACAGCAGACGGGGCTACACCTTC. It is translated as CANPDSRRGYTF.

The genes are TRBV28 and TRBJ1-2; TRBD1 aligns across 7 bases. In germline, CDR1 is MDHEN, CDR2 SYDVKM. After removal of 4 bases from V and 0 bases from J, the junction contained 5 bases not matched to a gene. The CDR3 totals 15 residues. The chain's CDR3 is CASSWRQGANYGYTF. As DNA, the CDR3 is TGTGCCAGCAGTTGGCGACAGGGTGCTAACTATGGCTACACCTTC.

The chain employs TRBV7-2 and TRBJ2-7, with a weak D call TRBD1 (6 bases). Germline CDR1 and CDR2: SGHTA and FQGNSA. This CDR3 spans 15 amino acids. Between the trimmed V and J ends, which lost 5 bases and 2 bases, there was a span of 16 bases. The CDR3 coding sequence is TGTGCCAGCAGCGAAACCGGGACACAGGCCTACGAGCAGTACTTC. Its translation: CASSETGTQAYEQYF.

This CDR3 reads CASSVATLGRNEQFF. The CDR3 nucleotides are TGTGCCAGCAGCGTAGCTACTCTAGGTAGGAATGAGCAGTTCTTC. This rearrangement joins TRBV9 to TRBJ2-1; no clear D. The CDR3 sequence is 15 residues long. CDR1 SGDLS and CDR2 YYNGEE come from the germline V gene. Trimming removed 0 bases from V and 7 bases from J, with 14 bases in between.

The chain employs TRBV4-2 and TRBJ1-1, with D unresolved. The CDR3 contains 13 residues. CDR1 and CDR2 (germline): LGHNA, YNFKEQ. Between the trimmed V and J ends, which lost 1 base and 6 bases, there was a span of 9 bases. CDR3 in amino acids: CASSQGARAEAFF. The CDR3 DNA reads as TGTGCCAGCAGCCAAGGGGCGAGAGCTGAAGCTTTCTTT.

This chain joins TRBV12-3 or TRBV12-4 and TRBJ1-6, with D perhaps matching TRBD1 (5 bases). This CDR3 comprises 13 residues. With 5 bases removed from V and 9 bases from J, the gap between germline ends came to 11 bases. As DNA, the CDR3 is TGTGCCAGCAGTCGCCTCGGGGGTTCACCCCTCCACTTT. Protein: CASSRLGGSPLHF.

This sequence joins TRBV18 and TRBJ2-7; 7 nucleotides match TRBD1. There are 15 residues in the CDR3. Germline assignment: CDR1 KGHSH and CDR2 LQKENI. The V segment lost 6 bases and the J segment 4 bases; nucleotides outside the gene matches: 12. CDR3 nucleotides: TGTGCCAGCTCCTACAGTGGGACAGACGCATACGAGCAGTACTTC. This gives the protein CASSYSGTDAYEQYF.

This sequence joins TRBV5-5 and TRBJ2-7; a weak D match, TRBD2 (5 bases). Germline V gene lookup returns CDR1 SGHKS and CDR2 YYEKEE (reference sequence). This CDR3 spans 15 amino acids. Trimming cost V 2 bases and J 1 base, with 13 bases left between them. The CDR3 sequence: CASSFRGGESYEQYF. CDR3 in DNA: TGTGCCAGCAGCTTCCGAGGTGGGGAGTCCTACGAGCAGTACTTC.

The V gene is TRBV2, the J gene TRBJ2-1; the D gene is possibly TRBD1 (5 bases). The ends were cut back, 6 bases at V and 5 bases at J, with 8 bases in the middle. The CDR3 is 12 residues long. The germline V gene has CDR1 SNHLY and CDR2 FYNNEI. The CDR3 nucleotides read TGTGCCAGCAGGCCAGGGAACAATGAGCAGTTCTTC. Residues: CASRPGNNEQFF.

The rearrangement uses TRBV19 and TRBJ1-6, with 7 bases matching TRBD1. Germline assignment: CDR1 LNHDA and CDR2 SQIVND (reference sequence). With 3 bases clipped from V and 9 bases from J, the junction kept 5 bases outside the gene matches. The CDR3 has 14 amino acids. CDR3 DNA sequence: TGTGCCAGTAGTATGCCGTCAGGGGGTTCACCCCTCCACTTT. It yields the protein CASSMPSGGSPLHF.

CDR3 coding DNA: TGTGCCAGCAGTGAAGGGGGGCCAGGGCTCATGAACACTGAAGCTTTCTTT. Translated: CASSEGGPGLMNTEAFF. The chain recombines TRBV6-1 with TRBJ1-1; tentatively, D is TRBD1 (6 bases). CDR3 size: 17 residues. CDR1 is MNHNS, CDR2 SASEGT, per germline. The V end was cut by 1 base, the J end by 0 bases, with 15 bases between.